The 27 T cell receptor beta chains in this list originate from one sample, sequenced in a study of read filtering for tumor transcriptome and immune sequencing. From approximately 430 ng of RNA, a library with molecular barcoded alpha/delta and beta/gamma adaptors was made. From the reads, TCRdb called clonotypes with MiXCR, one entry per CDR3 protein. The sample includes 45,000 to 50,000 distinct CDR3 sequences, over 9.5% of them seen just once. Sequenced input: a population of CD138-negative cells sorted from bone marrow. These receptors were obtained from a donor aged 40 or older with multiple myeloma.

This clonotype has more than one count but fewer than ten. This may stem from a read error, because a much larger clone lies one nucleotide away. This sequence joins TRBV6-2 or TRBV6-3 and TRBJ2-1; 9 bases map to TRBD2. In germline, CDR1 is MNHEY, CDR2 SVGEGT. The CDR3 length is 14 residues. The CDR3 here is CASSQSGRWNEQLF. DNA for the CDR3: TGTGCCAGCAGCCAAAGCGGGAGGTGGAATGAGCAGCTCTTC.

This clonotype came up many times. The V gene is TRBV3-1, the J gene TRBJ2-7; the match to TRBD2 covers 7 bases. Trimming took 4 bases from V and 2 from J; bases not matched to a gene: 14. CDR1 is LGHDT, CDR2 YNNKEL, per germline (reference sequence). There are 17 residues in the CDR3. The CDR3 loop is CASSRSLPQRGAYEQYF. In DNA, the CDR3 is TGTGCCAGCAGCCGATCCCTTCCCCAGCGGGGCGCCTACGAGCAGTACTTC.

This clonotype came up many times. The chain is built from TRBV5-1 and TRBJ2-5; unclear D gene. Germline CDR1 reads SGHRS; CDR2 reads YFSETQ. The CDR3 spans 14 residues. Trimming took 2 bases from V and 4 from J, leaving 12 bases between them. CDR3 sequence: CASSFEWAAETQYF. DNA of the CDR3: TGCGCCAGCAGCTTTGAATGGGCGGCAGAGACCCAGTACTTC.

This clonotype has at least ten counts. V is TRBV5-1 and J is TRBJ2-5, with TRBD1 matching over 9 bases. The V segment lost 4 bases and the J segment 5 bases; nucleotides outside the gene matches: 12. Per germline, CDR1 SGHRS and CDR2 YFSETQ. The CDR3 length is 16 residues. The CDR3 DNA is TGCGCCAGCAGCGTCTCCGGGACAGGGTTTCTGGAGACCCAGTACTTC. Amino acid sequence: CASSVSGTGFLETQYF.

This clonotype was counted at least ten times. The V and J genes are TRBV3-1 and TRBJ2-7, with D possibly matching TRBD2 (5 bases). Looked up from germline, CDR1 is LGHDT and CDR2 is YNNKEL (reference sequence). The CDR3 has 13 residues. Trimming took 4 bases from V and 7 from J, leaving 14 bases between them. CDR3 sequence: CASSLNEGREQYF. The CDR3, as DNA: TGTGCCAGCAGCCTCAACGAAGGGAGAGAGCAGTACTTC.

This clonotype was counted at least ten times. The chain has TRBV14 and TRBJ2-3, with D unclear. V gave up 4 bases and J gave up 0 bases, with 11 bases separating them. The germline V gene encodes CDR1 SGHDN and CDR2 FVKESK. The CDR3 contains 15 residues. CDR3 sequence reads: CASSLQLASTDTQYF. CDR3 sequence (DNA): TGTGCCAGCAGCCTACAGCTTGCCAGCACAGATACGCAGTATTTT.

This clonotype was found a few times. Being one base from a much bigger clone, this may be a read error. The rearrangement joins TRBV12-3 or TRBV12-4 to TRBJ2-1; a possible D gene is TRBD2 (6 bases). The CDR3 consists of 14 residues. V was clipped by 10 bases and J by 0 bases, with 13 bases between them. The CDR3 loop reads CANSGLSSYNEQFF. CDR3 in DNA: TGTGCCAATAGCGGATTAAGCTCCTACAATGAGCAGTTCTTC.

Many counts were recorded for this clonotype. The chain combines TRBV5-4 with TRBJ2-5; 12 bases line up with TRBD2. V lost 1 base to trimming and J lost 5 bases; unmatched junction nucleotides: 6. The CDR3 has 16 residues. Germline V gene sequence: CDR1 SGHNT, CDR2 YYREEE (reference sequence). CDR3 sequence reads: CASSLSSGRAVETQYF. CDR3 DNA sequence: TGTGCCAGCAGCTTGTCTAGCGGGAGGGCCGTGGAGACCCAGTACTTC.

This clonotype showed up many times. The J gene is TRBJ1-1, the V gene TRBV7-2, with 10 bases matching TRBD1. The CDR3 loop spans 15 amino acids. Germline trimming cut 1 base from V and 6 bases from J; bases unmatched to any gene: 5. CDR1 SGHTA and CDR2 FQGNSA come from the germline V gene. CDR3 sequence: CASSLVPGQGAEAFF. The CDR3 DNA follows: TGTGCCAGCAGCTTAGTCCCCGGACAGGGGGCTGAAGCTTTCTTT.

This clonotype was recorded at least ten times. The V gene is TRBV5-4, the J gene TRBJ2-3; TRBD2 might be the D (5 bases). CDR1 SGHNT and CDR2 YYREEE come from the germline V gene (reference sequence). The CDR3 totals 16 residues. Trimming pared 4 bases from V and 0 bases from J, leaving 15 bases between. CDR3 bases: TGTGCCAGCAGCCCCCCTGAGCGGACCAGCACAGATACGCAGTATTTT. This gives the protein CASSPPERTSTDTQYF.

This clonotype appeared many times. V is TRBV28 and J is TRBJ2-1, with 9 bases that match TRBD1. The CDR3 totals 15 residues. CDR1 and CDR2 from the germline V gene are MDHEN and SYDVKM. Trimming cost V 8 bases and J 4 bases; bases outside gene matches: 9. CDR3 amino acids: CASSPGTGRYNEQFF. DNA of the CDR3: TGTGCCAGCTCACCCGGGACAGGGAGGTACAATGAGCAGTTCTTC.

As regards this clonotype: Sequence at one end of the junction differs from germline and may be a read error. The chain couples TRBV5-1 to TRBJ2-1; D call uncertain. The CDR3 totals 15 residues. Germline V gives CDR1 SGHRS, CDR2 YFSETQ. The CDR3 protein is CTSSLSGPHSKEQFF. The CDR3 DNA follows: TGCACCAGCAGCTTATCTGGGCCGCACAGCAAAGAGCAGTTCTTC.

At least ten counts were recorded for this clonotype. The V gene is TRBV29-1, the J gene TRBJ2-3, with 10 positions matching TRBD1. The V gene's germline CDR1 is SQVTM and CDR2 ANQGSEA. V lost 7 bases and J lost 4; bases outside the gene matches: 11. There are 15 residues in the CDR3. The chain's CDR3 is CSGRTDRGKSDTQYF. CDR3 nucleotide sequence: TGCAGCGGGAGGACGGACAGGGGGAAGTCAGATACGCAGTATTTT.

This clonotype was found many times. The chain links TRBV6-1 to TRBJ2-3; D is ambiguous. Germline V gene data show CDR1 as MNHNS and CDR2 as SASEGT. The CDR3 has 14 amino acids. V gave up 3 bases and J gave up 4 bases, with 11 bases separating them. This CDR3 is CASSEGIGSDTQYF. The CDR3 region has the DNA TGTGCCAGCAGTGAGGGAATCGGGTCAGATACGCAGTATTTT.

This clonotype appeared many times. The chain carries TRBV18 and TRBJ2-2, with TRBD2 matching 9 bases. Germline-derived CDR1 and CDR2 are KGHSH and LQKENI. V was pared by 2 bases and J by 3 bases, with 1 base of the junction left unmatched. The CDR3 runs 15 residues. In DNA, the CDR3 is TGTGCCAGCTCACCAAGACTAGCGGACACCGGGGAGCTGTTTTTT. This sequence encodes CASSPRLADTGELFF.

This clonotype has more than one count but fewer than ten. The V call is TRBV29-1, the J call TRBJ2-3; a possible D gene is TRBD2 (5 bases). The germline gives CDR1 SQVTM, CDR2 ANQGSEA. The CDR3 is made up of 13 amino acids. The germline V and J ends were trimmed by 5 bases and 3 bases, with 12 bases remaining between them. The chain's CDR3 is CSVKGVATDTQYF. The CDR3 region has the DNA TGCAGCGTTAAGGGAGTCGCGACAGATACGCAGTATTTT.

This clonotype occurred many times. The chain employs TRBV25-1 and TRBJ2-5; TRBD1 aligns across 7 bases. The CDR3 has 14 residues. CDR1 MGHDK and CDR2 SYGVNS come from the germline V gene. Trimming cost V 1 base and J 4 bases; bases outside gene matches: 3. Written as DNA, the CDR3 is TGTGCCAGCAGTGAATTCAGGGGGTTAGAGACCCAGTACTTC. The encoded protein is CASSEFRGLETQYF.

At least ten counts were recorded for this clonotype. The J gene is TRBJ2-7, the V gene TRBV12-5; 8 bases align to TRBD1. CDR1 is LGHNT and CDR2 is FRNRAP in the germline V gene. There are 12 residues in the CDR3. The V gene end was trimmed by 6 bases and the J gene end by 6 bases; junction bases not matched to a gene: 4. CDR3 DNA sequence: TGTGCTAGTGGAACCGACAGGGGCGAGCAGTACTTC. This sequence encodes CASGTDRGEQYF.

There are many counts of this clonotype. The gene calls are TRBV9 and TRBJ2-3; D is perhaps TRBD1 (6 bases). V was pared by 3 bases and J by 0 bases, with 11 bases between. This CDR3 comprises 15 residues. The germline V gene encodes CDR1 SGDLS and CDR2 YYNGEE. In DNA, the CDR3 is TGTGCCAGCAGCGGGGGGACAATTAGCACAGATACGCAGTATTTT. It encodes CASSGGTISTDTQYF.

This clonotype is medium-sized (0.01 to 0.1%) within its sample. CDR3 coding DNA: TGCGCCAGCAGCCTACGGCAGGGGAGTGGGGGTGAGCAGTTCTTC. Translation gives CASSLRQGSGGEQFF. This sequence joins TRBV5-1 and TRBJ2-1, with a tentative D call TRBD1 (6 bases). Trimming pared 4 bases from V and 9 bases from J, leaving 20 bases between. CDR3 size: 15 residues. Germline V gene data show CDR1 as SGHRS and CDR2 as YFSETQ.

This clonotype was observed at least ten times. The V gene is TRBV2, the J gene TRBJ1-1; TRBD1 might be the D (5 bases). CDR3 length: 13 residues. V dropped 4 bases and J dropped 0 bases, with 6 bases sitting between them. The germline gives CDR1 SNHLY, CDR2 FYNNEI. CDR3 in DNA: TGTGCCAGCAGTGGACAGATGAACACTGAAGCTTTCTTT. Its protein is CASSGQMNTEAFF. Using reference TRBV2 and TRBJ1-1 for the parts outside the CDR3, the full variable domain is EPEVTQTPSHQVTQMGQEVILRCVPISNHLYFYWYRQILGQKVEFLVSFYNNEISEKSEIFDDQFSVERPDGSNFTLKIRSTKLEDSAMYFCASSGQMNTEAFFGQGTRLTVV.

The V call is TRBV20-1, the J call TRBJ2-1; D is unclear. Trimming took 5 bases from V and 7 from J, leaving 24 bases between them. The germline V gene has CDR1 DFQATT and CDR2 SNEGSKA (reference sequence). This CDR3 contains 16 residues. CDR3 nucleotides: TGCAGTGCTGGTAAGACCTACGATTTTTCTTTGAATGAGCAGTTCTTC. Encoded protein: CSAGKTYDFSLNEQFF.

This clonotype came up many times. The chain couples TRBV9 to TRBJ2-2; D is possibly TRBD2 (6 bases). The germline V gene has CDR1 SGDLS and CDR2 YYNGEE. Trimming pared 3 bases from V and 8 bases from J, leaving 11 bases between. The CDR3 covers 13 residues. The CDR3 sequence: CASSGDLGGELFF. The DNA of the CDR3 is TGTGCCAGCAGCGGGGACTTGGGGGGGGAGCTGTTTTTT.

This clonotype was seen ten or more times. This sequence joins TRBV29-1 and TRBJ2-5; D uncertain. V was trimmed by 2 bases and J by 1 base, leaving 5 bases between them. CDR3 size: 12 residues. CDR1 SQVTM and CDR2 ANQGSEA come from the germline V gene. CDR3 sequence reads: CSVESSQETQYF. The CDR3 DNA is TGCAGCGTTGAAAGTAGCCAAGAGACCCAGTACTTC.

This clonotype was detected ten times or more. V is TRBV24-1 and J is TRBJ2-3; D possibly corresponds to TRBD2 (6 bases). There are 15 residues in the CDR3. Germline CDR1 and CDR2: KGHDR and SFDVKD. Trimming left V 4 bases short and J 2 bases short, with 12 bases between. CDR3 nucleotides: TGTGCCACCAGTGACTCAAGGACTACCACAGATACGCAGTATTTT. Amino acids: CATSDSRTTTDTQYF.

As regards this clonotype: Its ends do not fully match the called genes, so a read error is possible. The V and J genes are TRBV28 and TRBJ2-1; the D call may be TRBD1 or TRBD2 (5 bases each). Germline CDR1 is MDHEN and CDR2 is SYDVKM. The CDR3 covers 14 residues. CDR3 loop: CASSSTGTGYEQFF. The CDR3 coding sequence is TGCGCCAGCAGTTCTACCGGGACGGGATACGAGCAGTTCTTC.

This clonotype has at least ten counts. The V and J genes are TRBV11-2 and TRBJ2-5; D is unclear. Germline V CDR1 and CDR2: SGHAT, FQNNGV. V shed 2 bases and J shed 2 bases, with 15 bases lying between them. The CDR3 is 16 amino acids. The CDR3 region is CASSLSARGGQETQYF. In DNA form, the CDR3 reads TGTGCCAGCAGCTTAAGTGCTAGAGGTGGTCAAGAGACCCAGTACTTC. Together with reference TRBV11-2 and TRBJ2-5, the CDR3 gives the full variable domain: EAGVAQSPRYKIIEKRQSVAFWCNPISGHATLYWYQQILGQGPKLLIQFQNNGVVDDSQLPKDRFSAERLKGVDSTLKIQPAKLEDSAVYLCASSLSARGGQETQYFGPGTRLLVL.